The present T cell receptor (beta chain) was sequenced within a study of kidney transplant recipient with SARS-CoV-2 infection. This clonotype occurred many times. In TCRdb, the reads were re-called with MiXCR into one record per CDR3 protein. The sample shows 200,000 to 300,000 distinct CDR3 sequences, around 30% of them seen only once. Sequences were derived from a blood sample, sampled at baseline and on day 111 from a kidney transplant recipient. The TCR originated in a young adult male patient who had COVID-19 and was a kidney transplant recipient. Some T cells may originate from the graft donor.

CDR3 protein: CGKHMRITQSRANVLTF. In DNA, the CDR3 is TGTGGCAAACATATGAGGATAACACAAAGTCGGGCCAACGTCCTGACTTTC. The chain employs TRBV8-2 and TRBJ2-6; the DNA was not used to check the table's D call, TRBD2. TRBV8-2 is an annotated pseudogene. CDR3 length: 17 amino acids.